The present TCR beta chain was sequenced within a study of low-dose radiotherapy and immunotherapy resistance in tumors. This clonotype was counted at least ten times. TRAV- and TRBV-specific primers, spanning alpha and beta chains, primed first-strand cDNA. The PCR that amplified TCRs ran for around 21 cycles, relying on a constant-region primer and a V-primer adapter. Amplification of the isolated mRNA used in vitro transcription. Each CDR3 protein gets one entry after TCRdb re-called the reads with MiXCR. The table lists 75,000 to 95,000 distinct CDR3 sequences, 9.4% of them singletons. Germline lookup yields CDR1 SGHDT and CDR2 YYEEEE. The CDR3 has 11 residues. J lost 5 bases, V lost 9 bases, and 4 bases had no gene match. This sample's time point: before trial treatment. All of the donors were given nivolumab, ipilimumab, aspirin, low-dose cyclophosphamide and low-dose radiotherapy as part of RACIN, a single-arm trial.

The sample consisted of PBMCs, taken before treatment. V is TRBV5-6 and J is TRBJ2-7, with 8 bases that match TRBD2. The receptor comes from a male donor with prostate cancer. DNA for the CDR3: TGTGCCAACGGACTAGCAAACGAGCAGTACTTC. It specifies CANGLANEQYF.